This T cell receptor beta chain is from a study of cytomegalovirus exposure and HLA in healthy donors. Study-wide results and limits: According to reports, the classifier identified cytomegalovirus status with high specificity and sensitivity.

Profiling relied on immunoSEQ multiplex PCR, and the TCRdb table lists in-frame clones only, not all of them. The table includes about 73,000 clones, roughly 89% detected once. Comments on this clone: What it recognizes is unknown.

What was sequenced was PBMCs. The clonotype was recovered from a woman aged 18 to 35 in good health and CMV-seropositive.

CDR3 region: CASSQIRGHGELFF. As DNA, the CDR3 is TGCGCCAGCAGCCAGATCAGGGGGCACGGGGAGCTGTTTTTT. The chain joins TRBV4-3 to TRBJ2-2, with 8 bases lining up with TRBD1. The germline gives CDR1 LGHNA, CDR2 YSLEER. V lost 3 bases and J lost 7; bases outside the gene matches: 4. The CDR3 length is 14 residues.